In this sample, the clone carrying this TCR beta chain turned up a few times. The germline V and J ends were trimmed by 5 bases and 7 bases, with 17 bases remaining between them. CDR1 is LGHNA and CDR2 is YSLEER in the germline V gene. The CDR3 contains 15 residues. The source of the sample is a study of Graves' ophthalmopathy and Graves' hyperthyroidism. RNA transcripts were the source from which TCR beta CDR3 regions were amplified. HTBI primers were employed in first-round RT-PCR, then a second-round multiplex PCR followed. TCRdb recomputed calls from the multiplex PCR reads with MiXCR, one row per CDR3 protein. This sample has over a million distinct CDR3 sequences, with 36% found just once.

The clonotype was recovered from an adult man with Graves' hyperthyroidism. This chain uses TRBV4-3 with TRBJ2-2; tentative D call: TRBD2 (7 bases). Sample: peripheral blood or thyroid tissue (not recorded which). The CDR3, as DNA: TGCGCCAGCAGCGAACTACAGGGAGGGCACGGGGAGCTGTTTTTT. Residues: CASSELQGGHGELFF.